Given below is one T cell receptor (beta chain) in context. Its antigen is not identified. The data are from a study of T-cell reconstitution after alpha-beta-depleted transplantation in children. This sample's TCRbeta library carried unique molecular identifier barcodes. TCRdb re-called the PCR reads with MiXCR, one entry per CDR3 protein. The sample shows about 870,000 distinct CDR3 sequences, roughly 15% of them seen only once. General study points: At one year after transplant, newly produced T cells mostly accounted for T-cell counts and diversity. Surviving recipient T cells and thymic progenitors produced the high day-60 TCRbeta diversity seen in some patients. Expanded graft clones, several hundred of them, were reportedly the source of alpha-beta T cells about two months after transplant.

The sequenced sample was PBMCs, mostly from graft donor cells, obtained 360 days after TCRalphabeta/CD19-depleted stem cell transplant. The clonotype was recovered from a male patient younger than 18 who had a stem cell transplant for acute lymphoblastic leukemia, so the T cells may come from the graft donor.

The CDR3 loop is CASSQEVWGGTDTQYF. CDR3 nucleotides: TGCGCCAGCAGCCAAGAGGTGTGGGGGGGCACAGATACGCAGTATTTT. The chain links TRBV4-1 to TRBJ2-3; D might be TRBD2 (6 bases). The CDR3 covers 16 residues. V dropped 0 bases and J dropped 1 base, with 11 bases sitting between them. CDR1 and CDR2 (germline): MGHRA, YSYEKL.